This T cell receptor (beta chain) appears in the sequencing data of a study of blood T cells in healthy people across ages. A second about 6 to 12 cycle PCR used barcoded and J-beta primers. TCRdb re-called the 5' RACE reads with MiXCR, one entry per CDR3 protein. Of over 950,000 distinct CDR3 sequences in the sample, roughly half were seen once. Each sample gave at least 6.5 million isolated PBMCs. Every sample gave at least 6 micrograms of total RNA when it was extracted. Study findings and constraints: Shifts in expanded clonotypes may have been confounded by donor CMV status, which was unknown.

Of note for this clonotype: The antigen remains unidentified.

The CDR3 length is 14 residues. J lost 5 bases, V lost 8 bases, and 11 bases had no gene match. The germline V gene encodes CDR1 SQVTM and CDR2 ANQGSEA. This receptor was obtained from a woman in her sixties or seventies in good health. V and J are TRBV29-1 and TRBJ2-5, with 10 bases identical to TRBD2. The sequenced sample consisted of blood. The CDR3 sequence is CSSVGSSGSETQYF. The CDR3 nucleotides are TGCAGCTCCGTTGGGTCTAGCGGGAGTGAGACCCAGTACTTC.